The table lists the clone carrying this T cell receptor beta chain with a few counts. As yet, its antigen is unknown. TCRdb reprocessed the 5' RACE reads with MiXCR, giving one entry per CDR3 protein. The repertoire holds about 430,000 distinct CDR3 sequences, with roughly 26% as singletons. The source of the sample is a study of T-cell memory formation after mild COVID-19. Notes on the study in general: Some responding clones appeared in pre-infection memory, suggesting cross-reactive memory joined.

Trimming pared 6 bases from V and 5 bases from J, leaving 13 bases between. This CDR3 has 13 residues. The gene calls are TRBV12-3 or TRBV12-4 and TRBJ1-2, with a tentative D call TRBD1 (6 bases). The source is an adult woman who had mild COVID-19 (a few samples of this study predate the infection). Cell type and time point are not known. Sequenced: PBMCs or a T cell subset sorted from them (not recorded which). The CDR3 coding sequence is TGTGCCAGCAGCATCGGACAGCAGTATGGCTACACCTTC. This codes for CASSIGQQYGYTF.